This T cell receptor beta chain originates from a study of T cell responses to AZD1222 COVID-19 vaccine. At the level of the study: Second-dose timings of about 4 or about 12 weeks were pooled.

The method was immunoSEQ multiplex PCR; TCRdb's version includes in-frame clones alone and lacks a portion of them. Of under 150,000 clones detected, roughly 90% appear once; the ten largest clones hold over 2.5%. The sequencing used peripheral blood, collected on day 0 of AZD1222 vaccination. The receptor was isolated from an adult in good health.

DNA of the CDR3: TGTGCCAGCGGGCGAGAGACCCAGTACTTC. Amino acid sequence: CASGRETQYF. The chain couples TRBV6-5 to TRBJ2-5; D unresolved. The CDR3 has 10 amino acids. The germline V gene has CDR1 MNHEY and CDR2 SVGAGI. Trimming removed 8 bases at V and 4 bases at J, with 5 bases between.